This TCR beta chain was retrieved from a study of T cells in Graves' hyperthyroidism and ophthalmopathy (dated by TCRdb to about 2019). For context, the study as a whole: TCR V-J signatures able to tell the groups apart were searched for in a discovery cohort of 90 to 100 patients, of whom more than 40 had Graves' ophthalmopathy and roughly 59 had stable Graves' hyperthyroidism. Whether ophthalmopathy could be predicted prospectively was tested in an independent validation cohort made up of under 20 hyperthyroidism patients plus 17 patients who later progressed to ophthalmopathy. The roughly 90 discovery patients were divided at random into training and test sets in a 7:3 ratio. The paper describes TCR Vbeta CDR3 sequencing of 135 peripheral blood samples, made up of 40 to 45 ophthalmopathy patients, roughly 80 hyperthyroidism patients and about 17 progressor patients. After sampling, hyperthyroidism patients received methimazole starting at 30 mg daily, and ophthalmopathy patients received high-dose intravenous methylprednisolone. Thyroid tissue and blood T-cell repertoires from six Graves' hyperthyroidism patients were also compared in the study. Broad study findings and their caveats: Most expanded thyroid clonotypes (frequency above 0.001) were also found in blood, which suggests that blood repertoires may mirror thyroid immune responses. A model built on a 13 V-J signature distinguished ophthalmopathy from stable hyperthyroidism, reaching 87.88% sensitivity and 81.08% specificity in cross-validation and 80%/75% in testing. During validation, the model predicted progression to ophthalmopathy a median of approximately six months ahead of onset, with around 65% sensitivity and 72.22% specificity. Sample size was not statistically predetermined, and investigators were not blinded to group allocation.

V was cut back by 1 base and J by 7 bases, leaving a gap of 7 bases between them. Including cysteine and phenylalanine, the CDR3 has 11 amino acids. Just CDR3 DNA is preserved here, 33 bases in frame from base 1. As encoded in the germline V gene (reference sequence), CDR1 is GTSNPN while CDR2 is SVGIG. The TCR beta CDR3 regions were amplified from RNA transcripts. The TCR CDR3 was subjected to a first round of RT-PCR using the HTBI primer set and the Qiagen OneStep RT-PCR kit. The libraries were constructed in a second round of multiplex PCR and then size-selected and purified. Paired-end sequencing of the libraries was performed with 100 bp reads on an Illumina HiSeq2000. On the authors' methods: SOAPnuke was used to process the raw data, with reads discarded if the reads contained adapters or uncalled bases, had a mean Phred below 15, or lacked an exact constant-primer or identifier match. High-quality paired reads were merged with COPE v1.2.5, and unique nucleotide sequences were defined as clonotypes. MiTCR v1.1 was used to align the clonotypes against IMGT TRBV, TRBD and TRBJ reference segments. The analysis included only V-J combinations with a frequency above 0.0001, which together covered roughly 99% of the repertoires. The TCS score was defined as F50 (clonal expansion) divided by E x V (chaos), with BLOSUM62-based TCRdist calculated between CDR3 peptides within each V-J. Welch's t-statistics and random forest reduced around 520 V-J features to 10 to 15, which were used in a naive Bayes classifier (R e1071). Thyroid-blood repertoire similarity was quantified with the Morisita-Horn index. TCRdb trimmed public reads at Q25 via fastp, called clones via MiXCR and kept in-frame beta chains. CDR3 protein sequences are deduplicated, and each keeps its most common genes and DNA. TCRdb's processing, not the study's, gives the V and J calls here. In this sample the table shows 540,000 or so distinct CDR3 sequences, approximately 44% of which occur a single time. The ten most abundant clones make up under 20% of the sample.

At least ten counts were recorded for this clonotype. The antigen this receptor binds is unknown. The sample holds no much larger clone one base away, and base qualities are not on file. Exclusion was applied to patients with uncontrolled infections, other autoimmune diseases, pregnancy or lactation. Diagnoses relied on clinical symptoms, serum thyroxine and TRAb, thyroid ultrasound and orbital computed tomography. Total RNA was extracted using Trizol reagent, and RNA quality was assessed on an Agilent 2100 Bioanalyzer. Sequenced: peripheral blood or thyroid tissue (not recorded which). The V and J genes are TRBV30 and TRBJ1-2; a weak D assignment points to TRBD1 (5 bases agree). This TCR derives from an adult woman with Graves' disease, either hyperthyroidism or ophthalmopathy (not recorded which). The CDR3 protein sequence reads: CAWSEGRGYTF. The bases are TGTGCCTGGAGTGAGGGACGTGGCTACACCTTC.